The 15 T cell receptor beta chains given below trace back to one sample, sequenced in a study of blood T cell repertoires in COVID-19. Data came from immunoSEQ multiplex PCR; TCRdb stores just in-frame clones and leaves some out. Here the sample spans roughly 350,000 clones, around 87% being singletons. Sequencing was carried out using peripheral blood. All receptors come from a woman aged 25 to 39 with COVID-19, enrolled during active disease.

The rearrangement joins TRBV14 to TRBJ2-7, with D maybe TRBD2 (5 bases). V lost 4 bases and J lost 2, with 15 bases in between. This CDR3 has 15 amino acids. Germline values: CDR1 SGHDN, CDR2 FVKESK. The CDR3 DNA is TGTGCCAGCAGCCCAGCCCCGGGATTACCCTACGAGCAGTACTTC. Translation gives CASSPAPGLPYEQYF. The full variable domain, with the rest looked up from reference TRBV14 and TRBJ2-7, is EAGVTQFPSHSVIEKGQTVTLRCDPISGHDNLYWYRRVMGKEIKFLLHFVKESKQDESGMPNNRFLAERTGGTYSTLKVQPAELEDSGVYFCASSPAPGLPYEQYFGPGTRLTVT.

The rearrangement links TRBV11-2 to TRBJ2-7; 11 bases match TRBD2. This CDR3 has 16 amino acids. V lost 5 bases and J lost 0; bases outside the gene matches: 6. Germline values: CDR1 SGHAT, CDR2 FQNNGV. The CDR3 is CASSPTSGVVSYEQYF. The CDR3 DNA follows: TGTGCCAGCAGCCCGACTAGCGGGGTGGTCTCCTACGAGCAGTACTTC.

The chain links TRBV19 to TRBJ2-7; perhaps TRBD2 as D (6 bases). The CDR3 covers 18 residues. Deletions cut 3 bases from V and 3 bases from J, with 24 bases between. Per germline, CDR1 LNHDA and CDR2 SQIVND (reference sequence). CDR3 bases: TGTGCCAGTAGTATCAGAACTAGCATGTCTAGTCAAAACTACGAGCAGTACTTC. Translated, it gives CASSIRTSMSSQNYEQYF.

A word on this clone: The sample carries other DNA sequences with the same CDR3. The V gene is TRBV5-1, the J gene TRBJ2-3; 7 positions match TRBD2. Germline CDR1 and CDR2: SGHRS and YFSETQ. The CDR3 runs 14 residues. V gave up 0 bases and J gave up 3 bases; unmatched junction bases: 1. CDR3 in DNA: TGCGCCAGCAGCTTGGGAGCGGGAACAGATACGCAGTATTTT. It encodes CASSLGAGTDTQYF. Based on the CDR3 plus reference TRBV5-1 and TRBJ2-3, the full variable domain is KAGVTQTPRYLIKTRGQQVTLSCSPISGHRSVSWYQQTPGQGLQFLFEYFSETQRNKGNFPGRFSGRQFSNSRSEMNVSTLELGDSALYLCASSLGAGTDTQYFGPGTRLTVL.

The CDR3 DNA reads TGTGCCAGCAGACAGGGGGCGAGGATGAGGAATAAAGGCGAGCAGTACTTC. It encodes CASRQGARMRNKGEQYF. This sequence joins TRBV2 and TRBJ2-7, with 9 bases that match TRBD1. The germline CDR1 and CDR2 sequences are SNHLY and FYNNEI. With V trimmed by 6 bases and J by 6 bases, 18 bases remained unmatched. This CDR3 comprises 17 residues.

The CDR3 DNA is TGTGCCAGCAGCCCCGGACAGGGGGCGGGTACAGATACGCAGTATTTT. Translating it yields CASSPGQGAGTDTQYF. This rearrangement joins TRBV7-8 to TRBJ2-3, with 11 bases that match TRBD1. The CDR3 has 16 amino acids. V was pared by 5 bases and J by 3 bases, with 7 bases of the junction left unmatched. The V gene's germline CDR1 is SGHVS and CDR2 FQNEAQ.

The rearrangement uses TRBV7-9 and TRBJ2-3, with TRBD2 as a possible D gene (6 bases). Trimming took 6 bases from V and 4 from J, leaving 14 bases between them. The CDR3 length is 14 residues. Germline CDR1 reads SEHNR; CDR2 reads FQNEAQ (reference sequence). CDR3 DNA: TGTGCCAGCAGTCTCCCAGGGAGGTCAGATACGCAGTATTTT. Its protein product is CASSLPGRSDTQYF. The full variable domain, rest sourced from reference TRBV7-9 and TRBJ2-3, is DTGVSQNPRHKITKRGQNVTFRCDPISEHNRLYWYRQTLGQGPEFLTYFQNEAQLEKSRLLSDRFSAERPKGSFSTLEIQRTEQGDSAMYLCASSLPGRSDTQYFGPGTRLTVL.

V and J are TRBV5-1 and TRBJ2-7, with 8 bases aligning to TRBD1. After removal of 4 bases from V and 1 base from J, the junction contained 16 bases not matched to a gene. Germline V gene sequence: CDR1 SGHRS, CDR2 YFSETQ. This CDR3 is built from 18 residues. The CDR3 reads CASSKDRAVGGGSYEQYF. In nucleotides, the CDR3 is TGCGCCAGCAGCAAGGACAGGGCGGTCGGTGGCGGGTCCTACGAGCAGTACTTC.

The rearrangement links TRBV5-1 to TRBJ2-5, with 7 bases matching TRBD2. After removal of 4 bases from V and 1 base from J, the junction contained 7 bases not matched to a gene. This CDR3 spans 15 amino acids. From germline, CDR1 is SGHRS and CDR2 YFSETQ. The CDR3 loop is CASSNLAELQETQYF. CDR3 in DNA: TGCGCCAGCAGCAATCTAGCGGAACTCCAAGAGACCCAGTACTTC.

This sequence joins TRBV5-5 and TRBJ1-2; TRBD1 might be the D (5 bases). The germline V gene has CDR1 SGHKS and CDR2 YYEKEE (reference sequence). The CDR3 is 13 residues long. V was cut by 0 bases and J by 5 bases, with 8 bases left in between. This CDR3 is CASSLVGGYGYTF. The CDR3 bases are TGTGCCAGCAGCTTGGTCGGGGGTTATGGCTACACCTTC.

The chain links TRBV18 to TRBJ1-3, with no clear D. The V gene's germline CDR1 is KGHSH and CDR2 LQKENI. V was clipped by 4 bases and J by 7 bases, with 20 bases between them. The CDR3 extends over 16 amino acids. The CDR3 DNA is TGTGCCAGCTCACAACTGACTTGGAGTACCCAGAACACCATATATTTT. It specifies CASSQLTWSTQNTIYF.

In nucleotides, the CDR3 is TGTGCCAGCAGCCTCTACGAAGATCAGCCCCAGCATTTT. Translated, it gives CASSLYEDQPQHF. J is TRBJ1-5 and V is TRBV7-2; D is uncertain. V was shortened by 5 bases and J by 5 bases, with 10 bases between the two germline ends. The CDR3 is 13 residues long. CDR1 is SGHTA and CDR2 is FQGNSA in the germline V gene.

The chain employs TRBV2 and TRBJ2-5, with TRBD2 matching over 13 bases. V gave up 6 bases and J gave up 1 base; unmatched junction bases: 5. The CDR3 spans 16 residues. Germline CDR1 and CDR2: SNHLY and FYNNEI. CDR3 protein: CASSFGTSGVQETQYF. CDR3 bases: TGTGCCAGCAGCTTCGGGACTAGCGGGGTCCAAGAGACCCAGTACTTC. Filled out from reference TRBV2 and TRBJ2-5, the complete variable domain reads EPEVTQTPSHQVTQMGQEVILRCVPISNHLYFYWYRQILGQKVEFLVSFYNNEISEKSEIFDDQFSVERPDGSNFTLKIRSTKLEDSAMYFCASSFGTSGVQETQYFGPGTRLLVL.

This clone has a single count. The rearrangement uses TRBV7-2 and TRBJ2-7; a weak D match, TRBD2 (6 bases). Germline-derived CDR1 and CDR2 are SGHTA and FQGNSA. This CDR3 is 14 amino acids long. V lost 2 bases and J 2 bases, leaving 10 bases between the germline ends. The CDR3 DNA sequence: TGTGCCAGCAGCTTAACGGGACTTCCCTACGAGCAGTACTTC. Its translation is CASSLTGLPYEQYF.

The rearrangement uses TRBV18 and TRBJ2-1; D is possibly TRBD1 (5 bases). The ends were cut back, 3 bases at V and 9 bases at J, with 18 bases in the middle. Germline V gene sequence: CDR1 KGHSH, CDR2 LQKENI. The CDR3 covers 15 residues. The CDR3 sequence is CASSPRQGLMIEQFF. The CDR3 nucleotides are TGTGCCAGCTCACCGCGGCAGGGCCTCATGATTGAGCAGTTCTTC. Together with reference TRBV18 and TRBJ2-1, the CDR3 gives the full variable domain: NAGVMQNPRHLVRRRGQEARLRCSPMKGHSHVYWYRQLPEEGLKFMVYLQKENIIDESGMPKERFSAEFPKEGPSILRIQQVVRGDSAAYFCASSPRQGLMIEQFFGPGTRLTVL.